This entry describes one TCR beta chain. The identical CDR3 is also encoded by other nucleotide sequences in the sample. The sample is drawn from a study of control samples from healthy donors and cancer patients. This CDR3 comprises 14 residues. Per germline, CDR1 MRHNA and CDR2 SNTAGT. Trimming pared 4 bases from V and 1 base from J, leaving 9 bases between. Clones were sequenced by immunoSEQ multiplex PCR, and TCRdb holds only the in-frame ones, with some missing. This sample carries 110,000 to 150,000 clones, around 90% of them seen once, and the ten largest clones take around 4.9%. The sequence was obtained from a man aged 25 to 40 in good health. V gene TRBV6-4 combines with J gene TRBJ2-3; tentatively, D is TRBD1 or TRBD2 (6 bases each). Material: blood. Here the CDR3 reads CASSAGGGTDTQYF. The DNA of the CDR3 is TGTGCCAGCAGTGCCGGGGGCGGCACAGATACGCAGTATTTT.